This passage covers 19 T cell receptor beta chains from one sample sequenced in a study of identical twins. One entry per CDR3 protein results from TCRdb running MiXCR on the 5' RACE reads. The sample has fewer than 500,000 distinct CDR3 sequences; over 11% are singletons. These records were also assigned to another study, of yellow fever vaccine responses in identical twins.

Sample: CD4+ T cells sorted from blood. These receptors were taken from a woman younger than 30 in good health.

The chain links TRBV18 to TRBJ2-5; 8 nucleotides agree with TRBD2. The germline V gene encodes CDR1 KGHSH and CDR2 LQKENI. The V and J ends lost 3 bases and 1 base, in that order; junction bases with no gene match: 13. The CDR3 contains 18 residues. The CDR3 DNA reads as TGTGCCAGCTCACCCCGGGAGCTGAGCGGGGGAACCCAAGAGACCCAGTACTTC. Its translation: CASSPRELSGGTQETQYF.

The chain combines TRBV7-3 with TRBJ2-7, with D unclear. Trimming removed 5 bases from V and 0 bases from J, with 11 bases in between. CDR1 is SGHTA, CDR2 FQGTGA, per germline. The CDR3 runs to 14 residues. Here the CDR3 DNA reads TGTGCCAGCAGCCTCCGACCCAGCTCCTACGAGCAGTACTTC. Translating it yields CASSLRPSSYEQYF.

Many counts were recorded for this clonotype. This rearrangement joins TRBV2 to TRBJ1-5; D is perhaps TRBD1 (5 bases). V dropped 7 bases and J dropped 3 bases, with 13 bases sitting between them. The CDR3 covers 14 residues. Germline V CDR1 and CDR2: SNHLY, FYNNEI. CDR3 in amino acids: CASKSDSNNQPQHF. The CDR3 region has the DNA TGTGCCAGCAAGAGTGACAGTAACAATCAGCCCCAGCATTTT.

The table lists this clonotype with many counts. The rearrangement links TRBV25-1 to TRBJ2-3, with TRBD1 as a possible D gene (6 bases). From germline, CDR1 is MGHDK and CDR2 SYGVNS. The V and J ends lost 6 bases and 5 bases respectively, with 18 bases between them. This CDR3 spans 15 amino acids. The CDR3 region is CASSQTGIGEDTQYF. The CDR3 nucleotides are TGTGCCAGCAGCCAGACAGGAATAGGGGAAGATACGCAGTATTTT.

The rearrangement uses TRBV6-2 or TRBV6-3 and TRBJ2-1, with TRBD1 matching over 12 bases. CDR1 and CDR2 from the germline V gene are MNHEY and SVGEGT. J lost 8 bases, V lost 2 bases, and 4 bases had no gene match. This CDR3 is built from 15 residues. The CDR3 here is CASSYRDRGPYEQFF. The CDR3, as DNA: TGTGCCAGCAGTTACCGGGACAGGGGGCCGTATGAGCAGTTCTTC.

CDR3 DNA sequence: TGTGCCAGCAGGGCAGAGGGACAGGGGGCATCTGGCTACACCTTC. It yields the protein CASRAEGQGASGYTF. The chain links TRBV2 to TRBJ1-2; 12 nucleotides match TRBD1. The CDR3 extends over 15 amino acids. V shed 6 bases, J shed 7 bases, and the junction held 9 bases outside the gene matches. Germline V lookup: CDR1 SNHLY, CDR2 FYNNEI.

The rearrangement uses TRBV2 and TRBJ2-7; D is perhaps TRBD1 (6 bases). The CDR3 loop spans 14 amino acids. The germline gives CDR1 SNHLY, CDR2 FYNNEI. The ends were cut back, 6 bases at V and 4 bases at J, with 16 bases in the middle. The CDR3 DNA sequence: TGTGCCAGCAGGAATCAGGGGATCGAGTACGAGCAGTACTTC. Translation: CASRNQGIEYEQYF.

This clonotype was seen more than once but under ten times. The V call is TRBV11-2, the J call TRBJ2-7; a possible D gene is TRBD1 (6 bases). CDR1 is SGHAT and CDR2 is FQNNGV in the germline V gene. This CDR3 comprises 16 residues. The V end was cut by 1 base, the J end by 0 bases, with 13 bases between. The CDR3 nucleotides are TGTGCCAGCAGCTTAGTCCTACAGGGATTCTCCTACGAGCAGTACTTC. Amino acids: CASSLVLQGFSYEQYF.

This chain connects TRBV25-1 to TRBJ2-7, with a possible D match to TRBD1 (6 bases). This CDR3 spans 12 amino acids. The germline V gene encodes CDR1 MGHDK and CDR2 SYGVNS. V lost 7 bases, J lost 4 bases, and 11 bases lay in between. In DNA form, the CDR3 reads TGTGCCAGCACCGCTCAGGGGTACGAGCAGTACTTC. Its protein product is CASTAQGYEQYF.

This sequence joins TRBV20-1 and TRBJ2-2; D uncertain. CDR1 is DFQATT, CDR2 SNEGSKA, per germline (reference sequence). V was cut by 6 bases and J by 4 bases, with 12 bases left in between. This CDR3 spans 13 amino acids. Here the CDR3 reads CSAPRPSTGELFF. CDR3 coding DNA: TGCAGTGCCCCTAGACCCTCCACCGGGGAGCTGTTTTTT.

This chain joins TRBV20-1 and TRBJ2-7; 10 bases are a match to TRBD2. From germline, CDR1 is DFQATT and CDR2 SNEGSKA (reference sequence). With 5 bases clipped from V and 4 bases from J, the junction kept 11 bases outside the gene matches. The CDR3 spans 15 residues. CDR3 loop: CSAPGTSENLYEQYF. CDR3 nucleotides: TGCAGTGCTCCCGGGACTAGCGAGAACCTATACGAGCAGTACTTC.

The chain joins TRBV5-4 to TRBJ2-1; TRBD1 agrees at 10 bases. The ends lost 3 bases at V and 0 bases at J; junction bases unmatched: 9. The CDR3 is made up of 18 amino acids. CDR1 is SGHNT, CDR2 YYREEE, per germline (reference sequence). The CDR3 loop is CASSSLTGGIPSYNEQFF. In DNA, the CDR3 is TGTGCCAGCAGCTCCCTGACAGGGGGCATTCCCTCCTACAATGAGCAGTTCTTC.

This clonotype was counted many times. The genes are TRBV10-3 and TRBJ2-1, with a weak D call TRBD2 (6 bases). The CDR3 length is 14 residues. The V gene's germline CDR1 is ENHRY and CDR2 SYGVKD. The germline V and J ends were trimmed by 4 bases and 6 bases, with 13 bases remaining between them. The CDR3 sequence: CAISGRDGFNEQFF. DNA for the CDR3: TGTGCCATCAGTGGGAGGGACGGCTTCAATGAGCAGTTCTTC.

The rearrangement links TRBV7-3 to TRBJ2-1; D is undetermined. Trimming left V 5 bases short and J 12 bases short, with 20 bases between. Germline CDR1 is SGHTA and CDR2 is FQGTGA. The CDR3 consists of 14 residues. The CDR3 protein is CASSTRHGSGRQFF. As DNA, the CDR3 is TGTGCCAGCAGCACCCGACATGGTTCGGGCAGGCAGTTCTTC.

This clonotype was seen more than once but under ten times. This rearrangement joins TRBV15 to TRBJ1-1, with D hard to call. The V gene lost 5 bases and the J gene lost 4 bases, with 11 bases spanning the gap. The CDR3 runs to 13 residues. CDR1 and CDR2 from the germline V gene are LNHNV and YYDKDF (reference sequence). DNA of the CDR3: TGTGCCACCAGCTCCTTAGTCGGCACTGAAGCTTTCTTT. Translated, it gives CATSSLVGTEAFF.

This clonotype was counted a few times. The chain joins TRBV3-1 to TRBJ2-3; a weak D match, TRBD1 (6 bases). Germline V gene sequence: CDR1 LGHDT, CDR2 YNNKEL (reference sequence). The CDR3 spans 16 residues. Trimming took 0 bases from V and 7 from J, leaving 17 bases between them. The CDR3 protein is CASSQDPGPTGHTQYF. CDR3 DNA: TGTGCCAGCAGCCAAGATCCGGGTCCCACAGGGCATACGCAGTATTTT.

This clonotype was picked up a small number of times. The V call is TRBV11-2, the J call TRBJ2-1, with TRBD1 as a possible D gene (6 bases). Germline V lookup: CDR1 SGHAT, CDR2 FQNNGV. The V and J ends lost 3 bases and 8 bases respectively, with 14 bases between them. The CDR3 is 14 residues long. The CDR3 nucleotides are TGTGCCAGCAGCTTGACAGGAAAAAAGGATGAGCAGTTCTTC. Its protein product is CASSLTGKKDEQFF.

This clonotype was counted between two and nine times. The chain uses TRBV2 and TRBJ2-1; 9 nucleotides match TRBD2. V lost 7 bases and J lost 8; bases outside the gene matches: 6. This CDR3 contains 13 residues. CDR1 is SNHLY and CDR2 is FYNNEI in the germline V gene. The CDR3 DNA reads TGTGCCAGCAAGATAGCGGGAGTCTATGAGCAGTTCTTC. It is translated as CASKIAGVYEQFF.

In DNA, the CDR3 is TGTGCCAGCTCACCCCTGGGACAGCGCACCGGGGAGCTGTTTTTT. Translating gives CASSPLGQRTGELFF. This chain links TRBV18 with TRBJ2-2, with 7 nucleotides matching TRBD1. Germline CDR1 and CDR2: KGHSH and LQKENI. The CDR3 sequence is 15 residues long. V shed 3 bases, J shed 4 bases, and the junction held 5 bases outside the gene matches.